The 10 T cell receptor beta chains listed next were all sequenced from one sample in a study of post-analysis software for immune sequencing data. General study results and limits: Five TRBV segments (TRBV5-6, TRBV5-1 and TRBV20-1 among them) occurred more frequently in patients than in controls.

These TCRs' antigens remain unknown. Unique molecular identifiers were present in the TCR beta cDNA libraries. TCRdb called the PCR reads again in MiXCR, with one record for every CDR3 protein. Seen here are about 770,000 distinct CDR3 sequences, 40% to 55% observed once, and the top ten hold 4.9%. Sequencing was carried out using blood. The receptors originated from a girl between 5 and 17 years old with multiple sclerosis.

The V gene is TRBV5-1, the J gene TRBJ2-6; D remains ambiguous. Trimming left V 4 bases short and J 1 base short, with 9 bases between. The CDR3 is 15 amino acids. Germline V gene lookup returns CDR1 SGHRS and CDR2 YFSETQ. The CDR3 DNA reads TGCGCCAGCAGCGCAAGGGTTTCTGGGGCCAACGTCCTGACTTTC. Encoded protein: CASSARVSGANVLTF.

This chain uses TRBV29-1 with TRBJ2-7; TRBD2 agrees at 9 bases. The CDR3 length is 14 residues. After removal of 8 bases from V and 10 bases from J, the junction contained 18 bases not matched to a gene. From germline, CDR1 is SQVTM and CDR2 ANQGSEA. CDR3 loop: CSSGLANIQEIQYF. The CDR3 coding sequence is TGCAGCTCCGGACTAGCGAACATACAAGAGATCCAGTACTTC.

This clonotype was seen once. Here the CDR3 DNA reads TGCGCCAGCAGCTTGGCCGGCGGGACTCCAGGATATTACAATGAGCAGTTCTTC. Protein product: CASSLAGGTPGYYNEQFF. The V and J genes are TRBV5-1 and TRBJ2-1; D perhaps matches TRBD2 (6 bases). The CDR3 has 18 residues. Trimming removed 0 bases at V and 4 bases at J, with 20 bases between. Germline assignment: CDR1 SGHRS and CDR2 YFSETQ.

This clonotype was seen a handful of times. The chain carries TRBV6-5 and TRBJ2-5; a possible D gene is TRBD2 (5 bases). Germline CDR1 and CDR2: MNHEY and SVGAGI. The CDR3 covers 16 residues. The V gene lost 2 bases and the J gene lost 0 bases, with 13 bases spanning the gap. CDR3 region: CASSYRRLADQETQYF. CDR3 DNA: TGTGCCAGCAGTTACCGGCGTCTAGCAGACCAAGAGACCCAGTACTTC.

This clonotype was seen a few times. This sequence joins TRBV27 and TRBJ2-1; TRBD2 might be the D (6 bases). The V gene lost 2 bases and the J gene lost 15 bases, with 14 bases spanning the gap. The CDR3 is 12 residues long. The germline V gene has CDR1 MNHEY and CDR2 SMNVEV (reference sequence). Here the CDR3 reads CASSLAEGHWFF. The DNA for the CDR3 is TGTGCCAGCAGTTTAGCGGAGGGCCACTGGTTCTTC.

The CDR3 loop is CSVHRGPRAFF. CDR3 DNA: TGCAGCGTTCACAGGGGGCCCAGGGCTTTCTTT. This chain connects TRBV29-1 to TRBJ1-1; 9 bases match TRBD1. V dropped 5 bases and J dropped 11; count of bases not matched to a gene: 6. CDR1 and CDR2 (germline): SQVTM, ANQGSEA. This CDR3 has 11 residues. Together with reference TRBV29-1 and TRBJ1-1, the CDR3 gives the full variable domain: SAVISQKPSRDICQRGTSLTIQCQVDSQVTMMFWYRQQPGQSLTLIATANQGSEATYESGFVIDKFPISRPNLTFSTLTVSNMSPEDSSIYLCSVHRGPRAFFGQGTRLTVV.

The chain carries TRBV7-9 and TRBJ2-1, with D possibly TRBD2 on 5 matching bases. Germline CDR1 SEHNR, CDR2 FQNEAQ (reference sequence). This CDR3 is built from 17 residues. The V end was cut by 0 bases, the J end by 3 bases, with 15 bases between. The CDR3, as DNA: TGTGCCAGCAGCTTAGCATTGGAGCGGCCGAGCTACAATGAGCAGTTCTTC. It is translated as CASSLALERPSYNEQFF.

This chain joins TRBV20-1 and TRBJ1-2; 10 bases are a match to TRBD1. The CDR3 is 14 amino acids. V lost 4 bases to trimming and J lost 1 base; unmatched junction nucleotides: 3. Germline values: CDR1 DFQATT, CDR2 SNEGSKA (reference sequence). The DNA for the CDR3 is TGCAGTGCTATTCGGACAGGGGGTAACTATGGCTACACCTTC. This codes for CSAIRTGGNYGYTF.

V usage is TRBV20-1 and J usage is TRBJ1-4; no clear D. Germline CDR1 reads DFQATT; CDR2 reads SNEGSKA (reference sequence). The V gene lost 5 bases and the J gene lost 2 bases, with 12 bases spanning the gap. This CDR3 spans 14 amino acids. CDR3 amino acids: CSALPSGTNEKLFF. CDR3 DNA: TGCAGTGCTCTCCCCTCTGGGACTAATGAAAAACTGTTTTTT.

The chain combines TRBV12-3 or TRBV12-4 with TRBJ2-2, with TRBD2 identical over 7 bases. This CDR3 region has 12 residues. Unmatched junction bases numbered 4, after V lost 7 bases and J lost 8 bases. CDR3 residues: CASNSGSGELFF. The CDR3, as DNA: TGTGCCAGCAATAGCGGGTCGGGGGAGCTGTTTTTT.